These 30 T cell receptor beta chains came from one sample sequenced in a study of blood T cell repertoires in COVID-19. The repertoire was sequenced with immunoSEQ multiplex PCR; TCRdb's copy has only in-frame clones and lacks some. Among roughly 160,000 clones listed, just over 85% were seen once. Material for sequencing was peripheral blood. The receptors derive from a man between 45 and 60 years old with active or convalescent COVID-19.

The chain combines TRBV12-3 or TRBV12-4 with TRBJ1-2; 7 nucleotides line up with TRBD1. This CDR3 has 13 amino acids. The V gene end was trimmed by 5 bases and the J gene end by 6 bases; junction bases not matched to a gene: 6. The CDR3 nucleotides read TGTGCCAGCAGTAGACAGGGTACGAATGGCTACACCTTC. This encodes CASSRQGTNGYTF.

In DNA, the CDR3 is TGTGCCAGCAGTTACCCCGGCAGGGGGCTGAGGAACACTGAAGCTTTCTTT. Translated: CASSYPGRGLRNTEAFF. The chain is built from TRBV6-2 or TRBV6-3 and TRBJ1-1; 8 bases map to TRBD1. After removal of 2 bases from V and 1 base from J, the junction contained 9 bases not matched to a gene. CDR3 length equals 17 residues. Germline CDR1 and CDR2: MNHEY and SVGEGT.

The V and J genes are TRBV6-4 and TRBJ1-2; D might be TRBD1 (6 bases). V lost 6 bases to trimming and J lost 1 base, with 21 bases between them. Germline V lookup: CDR1 MRHNA, CDR2 SNTAGT. The length of the CDR3 is 17 residues. The CDR3 region is CASRGKSPGHINYGYTF. The CDR3 bases are TGTGCCAGCAGGGGGAAGTCACCGGGACACATTAACTATGGCTACACCTTC.

The V and J genes are TRBV28 and TRBJ1-5; 7 bases map to TRBD1. This CDR3 is built from 14 residues. The germline gives CDR1 MDHEN, CDR2 SYDVKM. V lost 3 bases and J lost 5; bases outside the gene matches: 4. In nucleotides, the CDR3 is TGTGCCAGCAGTTTGGGGACAGAAGATCAGCCCCAGCATTTT. It specifies CASSLGTEDQPQHF.

The chain employs TRBV6-5 and TRBJ1-1; no clear D gene. This CDR3 comprises 13 residues. V dropped 7 bases and J dropped 0 bases, with 9 bases sitting between them. Germline V gene lookup returns CDR1 MNHEY and CDR2 SVGAGI. The CDR3 sequence: CASTPSLNTEAFF. The CDR3 nucleotides read TGTGCCAGCACCCCATCATTGAACACTGAAGCTTTCTTT.

This chain joins TRBV3-1 (or the pseudogene TRBV3-2) and TRBJ1-5; no firm D call. The CDR3 is 15 amino acids. The germline V gene encodes CDR1 LGHDT and CDR2 YNNKEL (reference sequence). V shed 0 bases and J shed 7 bases, with 13 bases lying between them. In DNA, the CDR3 is TGTGCCAGCAGCCAAGACGGCAGTAAGAGGCAGCCCCAGCATTTT. Its protein product is CASSQDGSKRQPQHF.

This clone was detected once. The rearrangement links TRBV14 to TRBJ1-6; D is unresolved. There are 16 residues in the CDR3. Trimming took off 0 bases at V and 5 bases at J, with 11 bases between the two ends. CDR1 is SGHDN and CDR2 is FVKESK in the germline V gene. The CDR3 loop reads CASSQDAGVNNSPLHF. CDR3 nucleotide sequence: TGTGCCAGCAGCCAAGATGCGGGAGTTAATAATTCACCCCTCCACTTT. Drawing the rest from reference TRBV14 and TRBJ1-6, the complete variable domain is EAGVTQFPSHSVIEKGQTVTLRCDPISGHDNLYWYRRVMGKEIKFLLHFVKESKQDESGMPNNRFLAERTGGTYSTLKVQPAELEDSGVYFCASSQDAGVNNSPLHFGNGTRLTVT.

CDR3 protein: CASRQTGQETQYF. CDR3 sequence (DNA): TGTGCCAGCAGGCAAACAGGTCAAGAGACCCAGTACTTC. The chain links TRBV7-2 to TRBJ2-5, with a tentative D call TRBD1 (5 bases). CDR1 is SGHTA, CDR2 FQGNSA, per germline. V was shortened by 6 bases and J by 2 bases, with 10 bases between the two germline ends. This CDR3 comprises 13 residues.

V is TRBV4-1 and J is TRBJ2-3, with D possibly TRBD1 on 6 matching bases. This CDR3 comprises 15 residues. V was clipped by 0 bases and J by 7 bases, with 14 bases between them. Germline CDR1 and CDR2: MGHRA and YSYEKL. The CDR3 DNA sequence: TGCGCCAGCAGCCAAGATTTTCCAGGGGTGAATACGCAGTATTTT. This sequence encodes CASSQDFPGVNTQYF.

The chain carries TRBV3-1 (or the pseudogene TRBV3-2) and TRBJ1-1, with D tentatively TRBD1 (5 bases). The germline V gene has CDR1 LGHDT and CDR2 YNNKEL (reference sequence). This CDR3 is 16 amino acids long. The V end lost 1 base, the J end lost 3 bases, and 15 bases lay between the germline ends. In DNA form, the CDR3 reads TGTGCCAGCAGCCAAGGACCCGGGGGGTGGGACACTGAAGCTTTCTTT. This sequence encodes CASSQGPGGWDTEAFF.

Written as DNA, the CDR3 is TGTGCCAGCAGCTTAGGTCCGGGAGCCCAAGAGACCCAGTACTTC. Protein sequence: CASSLGPGAQETQYF. The chain carries TRBV11-2 and TRBJ2-5; a weak D match, TRBD2 (6 bases). Germline V gene sequence: CDR1 SGHAT, CDR2 FQNNGV. The CDR3 covers 15 residues. The V end lost 1 base, the J end lost 1 base, and 10 bases lay between the germline ends.

The V and J genes are TRBV11-3 and TRBJ2-7, with D perhaps TRBD2 (5 bases). CDR1 and CDR2 from the germline V gene are SGHNT and YENEEA. This CDR3 spans 13 amino acids. Trimming removed 5 bases from V and 1 base from J, with 9 bases in between. For the CDR3, the DNA is TGTGCCAGCAGCCCCTCGGGATCCTACGAGCAGTACTTC. This encodes CASSPSGSYEQYF.

The chain joins TRBV6-5 to TRBJ2-1; D is possibly TRBD1 (5 bases). Deletions cut 7 bases from V and 4 bases from J, with 14 bases between. The germline V gene has CDR1 MNHEY and CDR2 SVGAGI. The length of the CDR3 is 14 residues. The DNA of the CDR3 is TGTGCCAGCACCACAAGGGGCGGATACAATGAGCAGTTCTTC. Its protein is CASTTRGGYNEQFF.

The J gene is TRBJ1-1, the V gene TRBV13; a weak D match, TRBD1 (6 bases). The CDR3 covers 16 residues. CDR1 and CDR2 (germline): PRHDT, FYEKMQ (reference sequence). Trimming left V 2 bases short and J 4 bases short, with 17 bases between. The CDR3 region has the DNA TGTGCCAGCAGCTTAAGCTGGAACAGGGCGGTCACTGAAGCTTTCTTT. Its translation is CASSLSWNRAVTEAFF.

This chain joins TRBV5-1 and TRBJ1-6; 11 bases map to TRBD1. Germline V gives CDR1 SGHRS, CDR2 YFSETQ. Trimming cost V 4 bases and J 9 bases; bases outside gene matches: 3. The CDR3 is 14 residues long. The CDR3 here is CASSPGQGGSPLHF. The CDR3 DNA reads as TGCGCCAGCAGCCCGGGACAGGGGGGTTCACCCCTCCACTTT.

The chain uses TRBV4-1 and TRBJ2-1; TRBD2 aligns across 9 bases. Germline values: CDR1 MGHRA, CDR2 YSYEKL. V dropped 1 base and J dropped 4; count of bases not matched to a gene: 8. The CDR3 sequence is 17 residues long. CDR3 protein: CASSQGSGGGTYNEQFF. CDR3 sequence (DNA): TGCGCCAGCAGCCAAGGTAGCGGGGGAGGTACTTACAATGAGCAGTTCTTC.

The chain is built from TRBV15 and TRBJ2-1; D is perhaps TRBD2 (6 bases). The CDR3 is 16 amino acids. Germline V lookup: CDR1 LNHNV, CDR2 YYDKDF (reference sequence). The V gene lost 7 bases and the J gene lost 7 bases, with 23 bases spanning the gap. The CDR3 sequence is CATTLSPRAGQNEQFF. The CDR3 DNA sequence: TGTGCCACCACTTTATCTCCCCGTGCGGGGCAAAATGAGCAGTTCTTC.

This chain uses TRBV7-9 with TRBJ2-7, with 10 bases identical to TRBD1. The CDR3 is made up of 15 amino acids. V shed 4 bases, J shed 2 bases, and the junction held 5 bases outside the gene matches. The germline gives CDR1 SEHNR, CDR2 FQNEAQ (reference sequence). CDR3 sequence: CASSSGQGVTYEQYF. The CDR3 nucleotides read TGTGCCAGCAGCTCCGGACAGGGGGTAACCTACGAGCAGTACTTC.

The genes are TRBV23-1 and TRBJ1-3; TRBD1 agrees at 8 bases. TRBV23-1 is treated as an ORF (open reading frame) with a function not yet certain. V was clipped by 4 bases and J by 2 bases; unmatched bases: 4. This CDR3 has 15 amino acids. CDR3 amino acids: CASSRPGGAGNTIYF. CDR3 sequence (DNA): TGCGCCAGCAGTCGGCCAGGGGGCGCTGGAAACACCATATATTTT.

This clone turned up a few times. The chain recombines TRBV11-3 with TRBJ1-1; the D gene is possibly TRBD1 (6 bases). The V end lost 0 bases, the J end lost 2 bases, and 16 bases lay between the germline ends. The CDR3 extends over 17 amino acids. Germline CDR1 is SGHNT and CDR2 is YENEEA. This CDR3 reads CASSLDLLGQQNTEAFF. The CDR3 coding sequence is TGTGCCAGCAGCTTAGATCTTTTGGGACAACAAAACACTGAAGCTTTCTTT.

This clone was recorded only once. The rearrangement joins TRBV19 to TRBJ2-1, with 10 bases lining up with TRBD2. Germline CDR1 is LNHDA and CDR2 is SQIVND (reference sequence). Trimming cost V 4 bases and J 4 bases; bases outside gene matches: 7. CDR3 length equals 16 residues. Written as DNA, the CDR3 is TGTGCCAGTAGTAGAACCGGGACTAGCGCTTACAATGAGCAGTTCTTC. Encoded protein: CASSRTGTSAYNEQFF.

The chain is built from TRBV27 and TRBJ2-7; 11 nucleotides align to TRBD2. CDR1 and CDR2 from the germline V gene are MNHEY and SMNVEV (reference sequence). The CDR3 is 15 residues long. Trimming removed 5 bases from V and 3 bases from J; junction bases left unmatched: 6. CDR3 sequence (DNA): TGTGCCAGCAGTCCGACGACTAGCGGGGACTACGAGCAGTACTTC. This codes for CASSPTTSGDYEQYF.

This clone was found once. The rearrangement links TRBV7-9 to TRBJ1-2; D unclear. CDR1 is SEHNR, CDR2 FQNEAQ, per germline (reference sequence). The CDR3 contains 14 residues. V gave up 6 bases and J gave up 7 bases, with 18 bases separating them. CDR3 loop: CASRIFTADSGYTF. CDR3 in DNA: TGTGCCAGCAGAATCTTCACAGCAGATAGTGGCTACACCTTC.

In this sample, this clone turned up a few times. The chain recombines TRBV19 with TRBJ1-5, with D uncertain. From germline, CDR1 is LNHDA and CDR2 SQIVND (reference sequence). V lost 9 bases to trimming and J lost 1 base, with 25 bases between them. The length of the CDR3 is 18 residues. The CDR3 DNA reads as TGTGCCAGCACCCGCGAGGGTTTGGCGTTTGGGAGCAATCAGCCCCAGCATTTT. Residues: CASTREGLAFGSNQPQHF.

The rearrangement joins TRBV7-3 to TRBJ2-1, with D perhaps TRBD1 (5 bases). The CDR3 spans 15 residues. Trimming removed 5 bases at V and 5 bases at J, with 16 bases between. The V gene's germline CDR1 is SGHTA and CDR2 FQGTGA. The CDR3 bases are TGTGCCAGCAGCCTGACAGAACAGCTTAACAATGAGCAGTTCTTC. This sequence encodes CASSLTEQLNNEQFF. The complete variable domain, with remaining parts taken from reference TRBV7-3 and TRBJ2-1, reads GAGVSQTPSNKVTEKGKYVELRCDPISGHTALYWYRQSLGQGPEFLIYFQGTGAADDSGLPNDRFFAVRPEGSVSTLKIQRTERGDSAVYLCASSLTEQLNNEQFFGPGTRLTVL.

CDR3 region: CASSPGLAVQETQYF. For the CDR3, the DNA is TGTGCCAGCTCACCGGGACTAGCGGTCCAAGAGACCCAGTACTTC. This chain joins TRBV18 and TRBJ2-5, with TRBD2 matching 11 bases. V trimming: 3 bases; J trimming: 1 base; junction bases outside the gene matches: 1. This CDR3 is 15 amino acids long. Germline lookup yields CDR1 KGHSH and CDR2 LQKENI.

The chain couples TRBV5-4 to TRBJ1-6; a possible D gene is TRBD1 (5 bases). Germline lookup yields CDR1 SGHNT and CDR2 YYREEE (reference sequence). This CDR3 is built from 15 residues. Trimming cost V 0 bases and J 7 bases, with 11 bases left between them. CDR3: CASSLAGGENSPLHF. CDR3 DNA sequence: TGTGCCAGCAGCTTGGCTGGGGGGGAGAATTCACCCCTCCACTTT.

The chain has TRBV15 and TRBJ2-3; D is perhaps TRBD2 (5 bases). The CDR3 has 15 amino acids. In germline, CDR1 is LNHNV, CDR2 YYDKDF (reference sequence). Trimming left V 1 base short and J 2 bases short, with 10 bases between. CDR3 coding DNA: TGTGCCACCAGCAGAGCCGGGGTTATCACAGATACGCAGTATTTT. Translation gives CATSRAGVITDTQYF.

The CDR3 reads CASLLASGRVFGELFF. DNA for the CDR3: TGTGCCAGCCTTCTCGCTAGCGGGAGGGTATTTGGGGAGCTGTTTTTT. The chain combines TRBV2 with TRBJ2-2, with 12 bases aligning to TRBD2. Germline V gives CDR1 SNHLY, CDR2 FYNNEI. The CDR3 sequence is 16 residues long. Trimming cost V 8 bases and J 8 bases; bases outside gene matches: 12.

The gene calls are TRBV25-1 and TRBJ1-6, with 9 bases matching TRBD1. This CDR3 has 13 residues. The J segment lost 8 bases and the V segment lost 7 bases, leaving 3 bases of the junction unmatched. Germline assignment: CDR1 MGHDK and CDR2 SYGVNS. CDR3 loop: CASKTGGDSPLHF. In DNA, the CDR3 is TGTGCCAGCAAGACAGGGGGAGATTCACCCCTCCACTTT.